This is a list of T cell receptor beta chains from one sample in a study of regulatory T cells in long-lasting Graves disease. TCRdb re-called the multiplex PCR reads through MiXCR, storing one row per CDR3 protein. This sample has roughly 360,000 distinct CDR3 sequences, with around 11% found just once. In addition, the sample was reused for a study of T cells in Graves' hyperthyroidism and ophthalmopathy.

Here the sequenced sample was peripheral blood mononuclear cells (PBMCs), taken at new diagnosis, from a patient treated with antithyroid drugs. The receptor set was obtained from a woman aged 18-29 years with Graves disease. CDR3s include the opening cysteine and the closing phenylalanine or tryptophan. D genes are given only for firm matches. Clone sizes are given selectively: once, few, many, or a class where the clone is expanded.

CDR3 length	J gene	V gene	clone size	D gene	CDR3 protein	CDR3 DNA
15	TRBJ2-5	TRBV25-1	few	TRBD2	CAETPRTSEGETQYF	TGTGCCGAAACCCCCCGGACTAGCGAAGGAGAGACCCAGTACTTC
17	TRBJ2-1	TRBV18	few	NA	CASSPPSGGEDNNEQFF	TGTGCCAGCTCACCACCGTCGGGGGGCGAGGACAACAATGAGCAGTTCTTC
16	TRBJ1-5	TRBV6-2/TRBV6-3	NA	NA	CASSYSIPGTDQPQHF	TGTGCCAGCAGTTATTCCATCCCTGGGACCGATCAGCCCCAGCATTTT
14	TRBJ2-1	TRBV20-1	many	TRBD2	CSASVGGANNEQFF	TGCAGTGCTAGTGTCGGGGGGGCGAACAATGAGCAGTTCTTC
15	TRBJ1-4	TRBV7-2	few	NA	CASSLVQGSHEKLFF	TGTGCCAGCAGCTTAGTGCAGGGCTCCCATGAAAAACTGTTTTTT
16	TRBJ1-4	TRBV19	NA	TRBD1	CASSAYPGQGGVKLFF	TGTGCCAGTAGTGCATATCCGGGACAGGGGGGCGTAAAACTGTTTTTT
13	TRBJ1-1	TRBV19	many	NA	CASSITGNTEAFF	TGTGCCAGTAGTATTACGGGGAACACTGAAGCTTTCTTT
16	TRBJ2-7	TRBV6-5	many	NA	CASSYPGLGLSYEQYF	TGTGCCAGCAGTTACCCGGGTCTGGGGTTGTCCTACGAGCAGTACTTC
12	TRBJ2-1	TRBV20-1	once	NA	CSARRNGGGKFF	TGCAGTGCTAGGCGCAACGGGGGCGGGAAGTTCTTC
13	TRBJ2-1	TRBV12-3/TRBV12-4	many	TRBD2	CASSLFLAGEQFF	TGTGCCAGCAGTTTATTCCTAGCGGGAGAGCAGTTCTTC
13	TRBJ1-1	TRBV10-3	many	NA	CAISESFTYEAFF	TGTGCCATCAGTGAGTCGTTCACCTACGAAGCTTTCTTT
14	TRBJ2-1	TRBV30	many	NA	CAWSRYSGAQGEFF	TGTGCCTGGAGTAGATACTCCGGGGCCCAAGGGGAGTTCTTC
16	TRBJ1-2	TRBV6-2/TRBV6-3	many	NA	CASSTLRWEGLNGYTF	TGTGCCAGCAGTACCTTACGTTGGGAGGGATTGAATGGCTACACCTTC
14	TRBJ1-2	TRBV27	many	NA	CASSPYAGVEGYTF	TGTGCCAGCAGTCCATACGCAGGGGTCGAAGGCTACACCTTC
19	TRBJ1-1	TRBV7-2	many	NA	CASSPNSGTAGAMNTEAFF	TGTGCCAGCAGCCCAAACTCCGGGACCGCAGGGGCTATGAACACTGAAGCTTTCTTT
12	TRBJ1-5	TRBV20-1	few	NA	CSASILGQPQHF	TGCAGTGCTAGTATATTAGGCCAGCCCCAGCATTTT
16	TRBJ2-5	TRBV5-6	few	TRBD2	CASSSAGLATPETQYF	TGTGCCAGCAGCTCCGCAGGACTAGCGACCCCGGAGACCCAGTACTTC
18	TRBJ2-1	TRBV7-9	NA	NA	CASSPTDRGGGYINEQFF	TGTGCCAGCAGCCCTACCGACAGGGGAGGGGGCTACATCAATGAGCAGTTCTTC
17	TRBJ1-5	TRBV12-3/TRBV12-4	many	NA	CASRSSVTKYSNQPQHF	TGTGCCAGCAGGTCTTCGGTAACCAAGTATAGCAATCAGCCCCAGCATTTT
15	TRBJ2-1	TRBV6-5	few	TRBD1	CASSYSTGGKNEQFF	TGTGCCAGCAGTTACTCGACAGGGGGCAAAAATGAGCAGTTCTTC
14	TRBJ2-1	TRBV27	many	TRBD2	CASSLLAAYNEQFF	TGTGCCAGCAGTTTACTAGCGGCATACAATGAGCAGTTCTTC
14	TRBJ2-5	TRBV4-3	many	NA	CASSQAWSQETQYF	TGCGCCAGCAGCCAAGCCTGGTCCCAAGAGACCCAGTACTTC
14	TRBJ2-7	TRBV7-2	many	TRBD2	CASSLEGREGEQYF	TGTGCCAGCAGCTTAGAAGGCAGGGAGGGCGAGCAGTACTTC
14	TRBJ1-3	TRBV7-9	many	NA	CASSLGGAGNTIYF	TGTGCCAGCAGCTTAGGGGGGGCTGGAAACACCATATATTTT
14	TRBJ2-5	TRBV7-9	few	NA	CASTFAGPQETQYF	TGTGCCAGCACCTTCGCGGGACCCCAAGAGACCCAGTACTTC
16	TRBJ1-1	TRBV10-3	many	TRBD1	CAIRGTGTSRLAEAFF	TGTGCCATCAGGGGGACAGGGACCTCGCGGCTAGCTGAAGCTTTCTTT
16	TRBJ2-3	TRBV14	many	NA	CASSRLPGISTDTQYF	TGTGCCAGCAGCCGGCTTCCGGGGATAAGCACAGATACGCAGTATTTT
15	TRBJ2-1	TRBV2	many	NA	CASSDPGVSYNEQFF	TGTGCCAGCAGTGATCCGGGGGTCTCCTACAATGAGCAGTTCTTC
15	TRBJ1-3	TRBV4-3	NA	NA	CASSQDSDSGNTIYF	TGCGCCAGCAGCCAAGATTCAGACTCTGGAAACACCATATATTTT